This TCR beta chain is drawn from a study of T-cell reconstitution after alpha-beta-depleted transplantation in children. Overall study findings and caveats: Diversity of TCRbeta at day 60 was high in some patients, arising from surviving recipient T cells and thymic progenitors. It was reported that alpha-beta T cells came from several hundred expanded graft clones (about two months after transplant). Among T cells one year after transplant, newly produced cells accounted for most counts and diversity.

Per germline, CDR1 SGHVT and CDR2 SQSDAQ. J gave up 3 bases and V 1 base, and 11 bases lay outside the gene matches. The CDR3 is 17 amino acids. Preparing the TCRbeta library involved the use of unique molecular identifiers. TCRdb passed the PCR reads through MiXCR, listing each CDR3 protein once. This table holds some 80,000 distinct CDR3 sequences, 15% to 20% found once. Notes on this clonotype: The antigen is unknown.

The source was PBMCs, mostly from graft donor cells, collected 360 days after TCRalphabeta/CD19-depleted stem cell transplant. This receptor was identified in a male patient under 10 years old who had a stem cell transplant for acute lymphoblastic leukemia, so the T cells may come from the graft donor. The chain joins TRBV7-4 to TRBJ2-7; 8 bases fit TRBD2. CDR3 loop: CASSLGPRERENYEQYF. The CDR3 DNA sequence: TGTGCCAGCAGCTTAGGCCCCCGGGAGCGGGAGAACTACGAGCAGTACTTC.